This paragraph covers one TCR beta chain sequence. This record comes from a study of shared clonotypes between healthy human individuals. The germline CDR1 and CDR2 sequences are SGDLS and YYNGEE. The CDR3 is 16 residues long. V was pared by 4 bases and J by 0 bases, with 17 bases between. The repertoire was sequenced with immunoSEQ multiplex PCR; TCRdb's copy has only in-frame clones and lacks some. There are 1.5 million to 2.5 million clones in the sample; about 95% occur only once, and around 1% lies in the top ten. CD45RO-negative cells were positively selected for CCR7, leaving out terminally differentiated effector memory CD45RA+ cells.

The sequenced material came from naive CD8+ T cells sorted from blood. The TCR comes from a man between 18 and 29 years old in good health. The V gene is TRBV9, the J gene TRBJ2-7, with D tentatively TRBD1 (7 bases). As DNA, the CDR3 is TGTGCCAGCAGCCCCCAGGGACAGACTAGCTCCTACGAGCAGTACTTC. Encoded protein: CASSPQGQTSSYEQYF.